The clone carrying this TCR beta chain occurred a few times. This record belongs to a study of regulatory T cells in long-lasting Graves disease. Study as a whole: Patients with new Graves' disease had used antithyroid drugs below 3 months.

Both iRepertoire HTBI primers and Arm-PCR of CDR3 regions were used to build the TCR beta libraries. MiXCR, applied by TCRdb to the multiplex PCR reads, yields one record per CDR3 protein. Of hundreds of thousands of distinct CDR3 sequences listed, about 16% are singletons. Germline CDR1 is LNHNV and CDR2 is YYDKDF (reference sequence). Between the trimmed V and J ends, which lost 1 base and 4 bases, there was a span of 5 bases. The CDR3 runs to 13 residues. Time point meaning: newly diagnosed GD, antithyroid drugs for less than 3 months. From PBMCs, RNA was extracted and then used to make the TCR library. Roughly 10 milliliters of peripheral blood went into EDTA tubes. These same records also appear under a second study, on T cells in Graves' hyperthyroidism and ophthalmopathy. According to that study: Ophthalmopathy, as predicted by the model, came a median around 7 months after the prediction.

This TCR came from a woman in her thirties with Graves disease. V usage is TRBV15 and J usage is TRBJ2-1; D uncertain. Sequenced here: peripheral blood mononuclear cells (PBMCs), sampled at new diagnosis, from a patient treated with antithyroid drugs. The DNA for the CDR3 is TGTGCCACCAGCAGAGTTCCGTACAATGAGCAGTTCTTC. This encodes CATSRVPYNEQFF.